One and the same sample provided the 2 T cell receptor beta chains below, sequenced in a study of T cells in women clearing cervical HPV infection. The table came from immunoSEQ multiplex PCR; TCRdb's copy has only in-frame clones and leaves some out. Its table records tens of thousands of clones. The sequenced sample was blood buffy coat. These receptors all stem from a woman between 18 and 75 years old with a cervical HPV16 infection that either progressed to CIN3+ or cleared (not recorded which).

About this clone: The read halts 3 residues ahead of the CDR3 end, with the missing end drawn from the germline J gene. Other DNA sequences in the sample encode the same CDR3. This chain uses TRBV19 with TRBJ1-2, with 7 bases aligning to TRBD1. V shed 8 bases and J 3 bases; nucleotides not matched to a gene: 12. The CDR3 length is 15 residues. The germline CDR1 and CDR2 sequences are LNHDA and SQIVND (reference sequence). Incomplete CDR3 DNA: TGTGCCAGTCCCGGACAGGACTTGATGGACTATGGC. As protein: CASPGQDLMDYG. The complete CDR3 reads CASPGQDLMDYGYTF.

For this clone: The read falls 3 residues short of the CDR3 end, and the missing part is taken from the germline J gene. The chain employs TRBV19 and TRBJ1-1; no clear D gene. The CDR3 is 14 residues long. Germline V CDR1 and CDR2: LNHDA, SQIVND (reference sequence). V lost 3 bases and J lost 2, with 10 bases in between. The CDR3: CASSISGSNTEAFF. The sequenced part of the CDR3 DNA is TGTGCCAGTAGTATCTCGGGGTCCAACACTGAA. The variable domain in full, with the rest retrieved from reference TRBV19 and TRBJ1-1, is DGGITQSPKYLFRKEGQNVTLSCEQNLNHDAMYWYRQDPGQGLRLIYYSQIVNDFQKGDIAEGYSVSREKKESFPLTVTSAQKNPTAFYLCASSISGSNTEAFFGQGTRLTVV.